What follows are 19 T cell receptor beta chains derived from one specimen sequenced in a study of T cell responses to AZD1222 COVID-19 vaccine. Here immunoSEQ multiplex PCR was the method, and the copy in TCRdb shows in-frame clones only, minus some. The sample has approximately 120,000 clones; roughly 88% are singletons. Specimen: peripheral blood, collected on day 0 of AZD1222 vaccination. These receptors all come from an adult in good health.

The chain uses TRBV6-6 and TRBJ1-5; D gene unclear. The CDR3 length is 13 residues. V lost 7 bases and J 0 bases, leaving 7 bases between the germline ends. In germline, CDR1 is MNHNY, CDR2 SVGAGI (reference sequence). CDR3 DNA: TGTGCCAGCACCGGTGATAGCAATCAGCCCCAGCATTTT. Translated: CASTGDSNQPQHF.

The chain couples TRBV25-1 to TRBJ1-1; D might be TRBD1 (6 bases). The CDR3 covers 12 residues. CDR1 and CDR2 from the germline V gene are MGHDK and SYGVNS. Trimming removed 6 bases from V and 6 bases from J, with 11 bases in between. CDR3 sequence (DNA): TGTGCCAGCAGCCGGGGGGGCTCTGAAGCTTTCTTT. It translates to CASSRGGSEAFF.

This chain uses TRBV15 with TRBJ1-5, with a possible D match to TRBD1 (6 bases). The CDR3 runs 15 residues. The germline V and J ends were trimmed by 0 bases and 6 bases, with 12 bases remaining between them. Germline CDR1 LNHNV, CDR2 YYDKDF (reference sequence). CDR3 bases: TGTGCCACCAGCAGAGACGCAGGGGAGCGTCAGCCCCAGCATTTT. Residues: CATSRDAGERQPQHF.

The V gene is TRBV6-4, the J gene TRBJ2-2, with a tentative D call TRBD1 (8 bases). V was trimmed by 6 bases and J by 12 bases, leaving 17 bases between them. The length of the CDR3 is 13 residues. Germline V gene data show CDR1 as MRHNA and CDR2 as SNTAGT. CDR3 nucleotides: TGTGCCAGCAGAGACAAACAGGGGGGGAAGCTGTTTTTT. Encoded protein: CASRDKQGGKLFF.

The chain joins TRBV18 to TRBJ2-2; D uncertain. Germline assignment: CDR1 KGHSH and CDR2 LQKENI. V was trimmed by 0 bases and J by 6 bases, leaving 11 bases between them. This CDR3 is built from 15 residues. The DNA for the CDR3 is TGTGCCAGCTCACCACCCTCTGTTTGGGCCGGGGAGCTGTTTTTT. Protein sequence: CASSPPSVWAGELFF.

The V gene is TRBV3-1 (or the pseudogene TRBV3-2), the J gene TRBJ2-7, with a weak D call TRBD2 (6 bases). Germline lookup yields CDR1 LGHDT and CDR2 YNNKEL (reference sequence). There are 15 residues in the CDR3. V was clipped by 4 bases and J by 6 bases, with 19 bases between them. CDR3 in DNA: TGTGCCAGCAGCCTAGCTAACCCACGGGGGAGCGAGCAGTACTTC. It codes for CASSLANPRGSEQYF.

V gene TRBV5-1 combines with J gene TRBJ2-7; unclear D gene. Trimming cost V 2 bases and J 3 bases, with 15 bases left between them. Germline CDR1 is SGHRS and CDR2 is YFSETQ. This CDR3 is built from 15 residues. The CDR3 is CASSLRDFSLYEQYF. Here the CDR3 DNA reads TGCGCCAGCAGCTTAAGGGATTTCTCCCTCTACGAGCAGTACTTC.

The genes are TRBV5-1 and TRBJ2-3; possible D gene TRBD1, 6 bases. The CDR3 extends over 15 amino acids. Between the trimmed V and J ends, which lost 0 bases and 3 bases, there was a span of 11 bases. Per the germline V gene, CDR1 is SGHRS and CDR2 is YFSETQ. The CDR3, as DNA: TGCGCCAGCAGCTTGGGGCCAGGGACAACAGATACGCAGTATTTT. It yields the protein CASSLGPGTTDTQYF.

This clone was seen a single time. The V call is TRBV4-1, the J call TRBJ2-1, with 12 nucleotides matching TRBD2. Unmatched junction bases numbered 8, after V lost 0 bases and J lost 5 bases. The CDR3 is 18 residues long. The V gene's germline CDR1 is MGHRA and CDR2 YSYEKL. The CDR3 nucleotides read TGCGCCAGCAGCCAAGAAAGACTAGCGGGAGCGAATAACAATGAGCAGTTCTTC. Translated, it gives CASSQERLAGANNNEQFF.

This clone occurred a few times. CDR3 in DNA: TGCAGCGTTGAAGAGGGTCGTGGTGAGCAGTTCTTC. Amino acid sequence: CSVEEGRGEQFF. The chain joins TRBV29-1 to TRBJ2-1; the D is unclear. CDR1 is SQVTM, CDR2 ANQGSEA, per germline. This CDR3 comprises 12 residues. V was shortened by 0 bases and J by 9 bases, with 9 bases between the two germline ends.

This clone was counted between two and nine times. The chain has TRBV6-5 and TRBJ2-7; unclear D gene. Germline CDR1 is MNHEY and CDR2 is SVGAGI. V was trimmed by 0 bases and J by 1 base, leaving 7 bases between them. The CDR3 is made up of 14 amino acids. The CDR3 DNA reads TGTGCCAGCAGTTACTCCCGCGGTTCCTACGAGCAGTACTTC. Its translation: CASSYSRGSYEQYF.

This chain uses TRBV24-1 with TRBJ2-1; no clear D. Per the germline V gene, CDR1 is KGHDR and CDR2 is SFDVKD. The V and J ends lost 7 bases and 2 bases respectively, with 11 bases between them. This CDR3 is 14 amino acids long. As DNA, the CDR3 is TGTGCCACCAGGGGCTTTGACCCCTACAATGAGCAGTTCTTC. This encodes CATRGFDPYNEQFF.

V usage is TRBV27 and J usage is TRBJ1-3, with 7 bases aligning to TRBD1. The J segment lost 0 bases and the V segment lost 4 bases, leaving 9 bases of the junction unmatched. Germline V gene sequence: CDR1 MNHEY, CDR2 SMNVEV (reference sequence). The CDR3 covers 17 residues. The CDR3 loop is CASSSAPGTASGNTIYF. CDR3 nucleotide sequence: TGTGCCAGCAGTTCAGCCCCTGGGACAGCCTCTGGAAACACCATATATTTT.

V and J are TRBV6-1 and TRBJ1-5, with D unclear. Germline CDR1 reads MNHNS; CDR2 reads SASEGT. The CDR3 is made up of 14 amino acids. Between the trimmed V and J ends, which lost 1 base and 1 base, there was a span of 5 bases. This chain's CDR3 is CASSEGQSNQPQHF. CDR3 DNA sequence: TGTGCCAGCAGTGAAGGTCAGAGCAATCAGCCCCAGCATTTT.

A few counts support this clone. V gene TRBV5-4 combines with J gene TRBJ2-2; 7 nucleotides match TRBD1. There are 15 residues in the CDR3. The germline V gene has CDR1 SGHNT and CDR2 YYREEE (reference sequence). Losses at the gene ends were 4 bases for V and 1 base for J; bases not matched to a gene: 4. The CDR3 DNA is TGTGCCAGCAGCAAAGGGACAGTGAACACCGGGGAGCTGTTTTTT. This encodes CASSKGTVNTGELFF.

There are a few counts of this clone. This rearrangement joins TRBV19 to TRBJ1-2; D unclear. The CDR3 is made up of 13 amino acids. V was shortened by 9 bases and J by 5 bases, with 16 bases between the two germline ends. The germline V gene encodes CDR1 LNHDA and CDR2 SQIVND (reference sequence). CDR3: CASRPKVDYGYTF. CDR3 bases: TGTGCCAGCCGACCCAAGGTGGATTATGGCTACACCTTC. Looking up the rest from reference TRBV19 and TRBJ1-2 gives the full variable domain: DGGITQSPKYLFRKEGQNVTLSCEQNLNHDAMYWYRQDPGQGLRLIYYSQIVNDFQKGDIAEGYSVSREKKESFPLTVTSAQKNPTAFYLCASRPKVDYGYTFGSGTRLTVV.

The CDR3 region has the DNA TGTGCCAGCAGCTTTGGGGCTAGCGGGGGGGTTTTAGAGACCCAGTACTTC. Translating it yields CASSFGASGGVLETQYF. The chain joins TRBV11-2 to TRBJ2-5, with TRBD2 matching 12 bases. The CDR3 length is 17 residues. With V trimmed by 3 bases and J by 4 bases, 9 bases remained unmatched. Germline V gene lookup returns CDR1 SGHAT and CDR2 FQNNGV.

The CDR3 DNA reads TGTGCCAGCAGCTTAGAGGCCAGGGGCTCTGGAAACACCATATATTTT. Protein: CASSLEARGSGNTIYF. The chain carries TRBV11-2 and TRBJ1-3, with a tentative D call TRBD1 (6 bases). The length of the CDR3 is 16 residues. V lost 0 bases and J 0 bases, leaving 9 bases between the germline ends. Germline assignment: CDR1 SGHAT and CDR2 FQNNGV.

The genes are TRBV6-2 or TRBV6-3 and TRBJ1-1; no clear D. The CDR3 is 11 residues long. The germline CDR1 and CDR2 sequences are MNHEY and SVGEGT. Trimming took off 4 bases at V and 6 bases at J, with 6 bases between the two ends. CDR3 sequence reads: CASSLGSEAFF. CDR3 coding DNA: TGTGCCAGCAGTTTGGGGTCTGAAGCTTTCTTT.